This is a list of T cell receptor beta chains from one sample in a study of cytotoxic CD8 clonotypes in ibrutinib-treated CLL. Assay used: immunoSEQ multiplex PCR; TCRdb lists only in-frame clones, some missing. The sample has about 130,000 clones, approximately 83% seen once. The sample in question was PBMCs, obtained after 24 months of ibrutinib treatment. These receptors all stem from a human donor with chronic lymphocytic leukemia. Both conserved end residues are part of each CDR3. Size values are once, few and many counts, or a class for expanded clones, and some rows have none.

>TRBV9|TRBJ2-3|NA
CASSATSGITDTQYF
>TRBV9|TRBJ1-4|NA
CASSRSQGLILGEKLFF
>TRBV7-2|TRBJ2-1|NA
CASSTQQGYNEQFF
>TRBV18|TRBJ1-2|NA
CASSPKAGTANYGYTF
>TRBV19|TRBJ1-2|NA
CASTSEGAGGDYGYTF
>TRBV6-5|TRBJ2-1|NA
CASSYSGARVNEQFF
>TRBV28|TRBJ1-3|few
CASATYRTIYF
>TRBV28|TRBJ2-7|NA
CASSIPGPAIYEQYF
>TRBV2|TRBJ1-5|NA
CASSGEVSNQPQHF
>TRBV7-3|TRBJ2-6|NA
CASSLAGPGANVLTF
>TRBV5-1|TRBJ2-2|few
CASNRGAANTGELFF
>TRBV29-1|TRBJ2-1|NA
CSGQAGRYNEQFF
>TRBV7-9|TRBJ2-7|NA
CASSSWTSGRILTYEQYF
>TRBV28|TRBJ2-4|NA
CASSLSGAGAKNIQYF
>TRBV5-1|TRBJ2-1|NA
CASSLVSGALGNEQFF
>TRBV7-3|TRBJ2-3|NA
CASSPRGGSARGTDTQYF
>TRBV5-5|TRBJ2-5|NA
CASSLLGRAETQYF
>TRBV5-8|TRBJ2-3|NA
CARKGGRDTDTQYF
>TRBV29-1|TRBJ2-5|once
CSVEGLQGEVRETQYF
>TRBV19|TRBJ2-5|NA
CASVAGGPQETQYF
>TRBV30|TRBJ1-6|few
CAWSVLTPNNSPLHF
>TRBV28|TRBJ2-7|NA
CASSPGGSVTYEQYF
>TRBV5-1|TRBJ2-1|NA
CASSLAASHSYNEQFF
>TRBV5-5|TRBJ2-3|NA
CASTTTGTDTQYF
>TRBV11-1|TRBJ2-7|few
CASSLWGQGPYEQYF
>TRBV19|TRBJ2-5|once
CASSIQTGSETQYF
>TRBV27|TRBJ1-1|NA
CASSARTGRVLGNTEAFF
>TRBV19|TRBJ2-3|NA
CASSRQVGASTDTQYF
>TRBV23-1|TRBJ2-7|NA
CASSQYRTSGSF
>TRBV19|TRBJ2-7|once
CASRLGHEQYF
>TRBV27|TRBJ2-3|once
CASSRTSGGLSTDTQYF
>TRBV15|TRBJ2-4|NA
CATSRVQDRLNIQYF
>TRBV30|TRBJ2-7|once
CAWSVTGPYEQYF
>TRBV28|TRBJ2-7|NA
CASSLGPNLYEQYF
>TRBV5-1|TRBJ2-4|NA
CASSLGTAKNIQYF
>TRBV27|TRBJ2-5|NA
CASSLSRTSETAGTQYF
>TRBV27|TRBJ2-7|NA
CASSSLAGVYEQYF
>TRBV7-9|TRBJ2-7|NA
CASSLERGPYEQYF
>TRBV7-2|TRBJ2-1|NA
CASSFQGGSYNEQFF
>TRBV28|TRBJ2-7|once
CASSPRVFLSYEQYF
>TRBV6-6|TRBJ1-2|once
CASSKPTGHWGYTF
>TRBV11-2|TRBJ2-6|NA
CASSFWETFLTSGANVLTF
>TRBV5-4|TRBJ1-4|NA
CASSPGPGIFEKLFF
>TRBV30|TRBJ2-2|few
CAWKADTGELFF
>TRBV12-1|TRBJ2-7|NA
CASSWPETICLYEQYF
>TRBV5-8|TRBJ1-2|NA
CASSFGTGGYTF
>TRBV10-3|TRBJ2-7|NA
CAISESLGGTPSYEQYF
>TRBV28|TRBJ2-7|NA
CASSPGVRLGNEQYF
>TRBV7-6|TRBJ1-1|NA
CASSYWTGENTEAFF
>TRBV28|TRBJ1-6|NA
CASSLQTDGSPLHF
>TRBV28|TRBJ2-2|NA
CATLSGRFSTGELFF
>TRBV28|TRBJ2-7|NA
CASSGGGLYEQYF
>TRBV18|TRBJ2-3|NA
CASSPRGLAGDKDTQYF
>TRBV28|TRBJ1-2|NA
CASRDNGYTF
>TRBV28|TRBJ2-2|NA
CASRWDSANTGELFF
>TRBV28|TRBJ1-2|few
CASSLYTGYGYTF
>TRBV18|TRBJ1-2|NA
CASSPLGQGSYGYTF